This record looks at one T cell receptor beta chain sequence and its context. These data originate in a study of blood T cell repertoires in COVID-19. Per the study methods: Reference gene primer amplification in the assay estimated nucleated cell counts. Some clones are missing from TCRdb's copy, which holds only in-frame ones; the method was immunoSEQ multiplex PCR. That table is the source of V, J and clone size, and D and trimming were worked out from the DNA. This table has over 250,000 clones, around nine tenths appearing once. Looked up from germline, CDR1 is SEHNR and CDR2 is FQNEAQ (reference sequence). The CDR3 is 14 residues long. The germline V and J ends were trimmed by 1 base and 4 bases, with 10 bases remaining between them.

This clonotype originated in a man in his forties who had recovered from COVID-19. Material: peripheral blood. The gene calls are TRBV7-9 and TRBJ2-5; TRBD1 might be the D (5 bases). The CDR3 here is CASSLGGVGETQYF. DNA of the CDR3: TGTGCCAGCAGCTTAGGGGGCGTCGGAGAGACCCAGTACTTC.